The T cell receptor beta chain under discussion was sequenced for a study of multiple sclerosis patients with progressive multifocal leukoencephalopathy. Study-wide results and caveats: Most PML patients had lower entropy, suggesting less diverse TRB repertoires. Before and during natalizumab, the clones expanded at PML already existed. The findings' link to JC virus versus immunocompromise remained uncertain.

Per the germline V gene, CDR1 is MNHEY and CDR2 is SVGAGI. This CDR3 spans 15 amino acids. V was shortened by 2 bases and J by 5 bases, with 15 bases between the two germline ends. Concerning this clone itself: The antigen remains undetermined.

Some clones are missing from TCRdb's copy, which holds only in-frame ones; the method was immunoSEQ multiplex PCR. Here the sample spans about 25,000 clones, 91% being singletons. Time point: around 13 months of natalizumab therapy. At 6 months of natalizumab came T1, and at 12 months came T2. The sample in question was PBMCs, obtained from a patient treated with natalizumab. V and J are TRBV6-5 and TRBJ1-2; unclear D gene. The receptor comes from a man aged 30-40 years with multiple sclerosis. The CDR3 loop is CASSYGQVGRYGYTF. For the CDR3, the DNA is TGTGCCAGCAGTTACGGCCAAGTAGGGCGGTATGGCTACACCTTC.